The entry that follows covers one T cell receptor (beta chain) sequence. One junction end does not reproduce the germline sequence, and a read error may be involved. This specimen belongs to a study of blood T cells in healthy people across ages. The second PCR ran about 7 to 12 cycles with a sample-barcoded 5' primer and J-beta primers. TCRdb called the 5' RACE reads again in MiXCR, with one record for every CDR3 protein. The table lists about 570,000 distinct CDR3 sequences, 27% of them singletons. Germline V lookup: CDR1 SGHRS, CDR2 YFSETQ. This CDR3 spans 14 amino acids. The source is a woman between 65 and 79 years old in good health. This chain uses TRBV5-1 with TRBJ2-1; D may match TRBD1 or TRBD2 (7 bases each). Sequenced material: blood. In DNA, the CDR3 is TGCGCCAGCCGTCAGGGGGGGTCCTACAATGGGCAGTTCTTC. This sequence encodes CASRQGGSYNGQFF.